This T cell receptor beta chain derives from a study of shared clonotypes between healthy human individuals. Points on this clone: The target antigen is unknown.

CD45RA-negative memory and CD45RA+ naive subsets were split from the CD4+ cells. General study results and limits: It was anticipated that sequencing depth would influence how many clonotypes donors shared.

Using immunoSEQ multiplex PCR, the repertoire was profiled, and TCRdb retains in-frame clones only, with some absent. The data contain around 2.5 million clones, over 85% of them singletons. The CDR3 consists of 16 residues. Germline CDR1 MNHNY, CDR2 SVGAGI (reference sequence). V was pared by 0 bases and J by 0 bases, with 12 bases between. V and J are TRBV6-6 and TRBJ2-7; a possible D gene is TRBD1 (6 bases). The TCR sequence derives from a man aged 18 to 30 in good health. Some clones in this sample may be carry-over from other donors' samples. Sequenced sample: naive CD4+ T cells from PBMCs. Regarding subset: CD45RA+ positively selected. This CDR3 is CASSYSRTETSYEQYF. The DNA for the CDR3 is TGTGCCAGCAGTTACTCTAGGACAGAGACCTCCTACGAGCAGTACTTC.